Included here is one T cell receptor (beta chain) sequence, with context. This record comes from a study of Graves' ophthalmopathy and Graves' hyperthyroidism. Diagnosis relied on clinical symptoms, serum thyroxine, TRAb, thyroid ultrasound and orbital computed tomography. From germline, CDR1 is MNHEY and CDR2 SVGAGI. V lost 6 bases to trimming and J lost 5 bases, with 13 bases between them. The CDR3 spans 13 residues. Scientists amplified the TCR beta CDR3 regions from RNA transcripts. HTBI primers were employed in first-round RT-PCR, then a second-round multiplex PCR followed. Via MiXCR, TCRdb re-called the multiplex PCR reads, giving one row per CDR3 protein. This sample has 650,000 to 900,000 distinct CDR3 sequences, with roughly 40% found just once.

The material sequenced was peripheral blood. The source of this sequence is an adult man with Graves' ophthalmopathy. The chain carries TRBV6-5 and TRBJ1-2, with unresolved D. CDR3 bases: TGTGCCAGCAGCCGCCATCTAGGATATGGCTACACCTTC. Its protein product is CASSRHLGYGYTF.